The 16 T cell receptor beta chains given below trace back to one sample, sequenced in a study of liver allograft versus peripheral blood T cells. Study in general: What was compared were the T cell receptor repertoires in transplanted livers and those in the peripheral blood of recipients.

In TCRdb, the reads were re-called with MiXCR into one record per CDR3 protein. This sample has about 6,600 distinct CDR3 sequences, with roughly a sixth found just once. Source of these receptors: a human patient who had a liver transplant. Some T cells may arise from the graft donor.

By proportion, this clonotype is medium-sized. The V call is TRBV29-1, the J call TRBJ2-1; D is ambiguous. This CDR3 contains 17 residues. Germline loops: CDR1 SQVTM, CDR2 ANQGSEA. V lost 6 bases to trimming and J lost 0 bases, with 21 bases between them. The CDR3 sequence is CSVQIPPSSDSYNEQFF. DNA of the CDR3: TGCAGCGTCCAAATCCCCCCCTCTAGTGACTCCTACAATGAGCAGTTCTTC.

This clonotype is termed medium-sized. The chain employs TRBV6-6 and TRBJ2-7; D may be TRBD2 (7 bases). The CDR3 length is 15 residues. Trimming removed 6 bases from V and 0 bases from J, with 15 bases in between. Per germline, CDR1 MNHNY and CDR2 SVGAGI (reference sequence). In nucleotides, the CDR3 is TGTGCCAGCAGAGGGGGGGAGGGTCTCTCCTACGAGCAGTACTTC. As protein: CASRGGEGLSYEQYF.

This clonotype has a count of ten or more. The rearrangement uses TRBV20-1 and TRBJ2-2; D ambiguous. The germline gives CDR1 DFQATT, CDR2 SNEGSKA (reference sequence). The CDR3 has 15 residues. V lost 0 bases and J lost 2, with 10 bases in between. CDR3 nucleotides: TGCAGTGCTAGAGATCGGCAGACAAACACCGGGGAGCTGTTTTTT. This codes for CSARDRQTNTGELFF.

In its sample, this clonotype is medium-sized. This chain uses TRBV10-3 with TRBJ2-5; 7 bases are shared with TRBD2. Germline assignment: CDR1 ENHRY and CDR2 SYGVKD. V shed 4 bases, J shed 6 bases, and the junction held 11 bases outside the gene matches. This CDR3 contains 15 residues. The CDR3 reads CAISAGGGTAKTQYF. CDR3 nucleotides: TGTGCCATCAGTGCGGGAGGTGGGACCGCTAAGACCCAGTACTTC.

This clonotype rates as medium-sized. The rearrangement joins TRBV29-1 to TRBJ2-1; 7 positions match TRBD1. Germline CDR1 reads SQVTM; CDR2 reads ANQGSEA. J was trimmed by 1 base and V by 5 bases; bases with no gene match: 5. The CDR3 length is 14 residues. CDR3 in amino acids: CSVLRDRSYNEQFF. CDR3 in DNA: TGCAGCGTTTTAAGGGACAGATCCTACAATGAGCAGTTCTTC.

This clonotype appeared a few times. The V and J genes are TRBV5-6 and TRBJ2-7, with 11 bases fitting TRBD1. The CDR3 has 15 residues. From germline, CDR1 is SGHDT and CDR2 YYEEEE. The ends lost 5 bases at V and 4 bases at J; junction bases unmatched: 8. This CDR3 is CASRRGTGGPYEQYF. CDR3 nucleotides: TGTGCCAGCAGGAGAGGGACAGGGGGACCATACGAGCAGTACTTC.

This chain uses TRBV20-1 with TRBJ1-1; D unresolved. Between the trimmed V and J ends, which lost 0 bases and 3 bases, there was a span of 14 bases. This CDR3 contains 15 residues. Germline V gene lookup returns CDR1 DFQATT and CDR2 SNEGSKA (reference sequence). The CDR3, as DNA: TGCAGTGCTAGAGATATGATCCAAAAAGACACTGAAGCTTTCTTT. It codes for CSARDMIQKDTEAFF.

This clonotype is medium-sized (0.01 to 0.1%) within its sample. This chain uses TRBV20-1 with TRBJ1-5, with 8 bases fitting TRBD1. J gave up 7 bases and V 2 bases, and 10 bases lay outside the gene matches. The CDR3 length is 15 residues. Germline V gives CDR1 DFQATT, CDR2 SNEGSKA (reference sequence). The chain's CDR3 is CSARSMTGAGQPQHF. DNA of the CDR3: TGCAGTGCTAGATCCATGACAGGGGCAGGACAGCCCCAGCATTTT.

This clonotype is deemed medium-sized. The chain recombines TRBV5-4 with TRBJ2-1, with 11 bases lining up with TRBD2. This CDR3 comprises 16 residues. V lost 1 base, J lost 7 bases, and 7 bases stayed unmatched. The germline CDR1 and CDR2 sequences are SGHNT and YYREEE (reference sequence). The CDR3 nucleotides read TGTGCCAGCAGCTTGACGGGACTAGCGGTGATTAATGAGCAGTTCTTC. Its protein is CASSLTGLAVINEQFF.

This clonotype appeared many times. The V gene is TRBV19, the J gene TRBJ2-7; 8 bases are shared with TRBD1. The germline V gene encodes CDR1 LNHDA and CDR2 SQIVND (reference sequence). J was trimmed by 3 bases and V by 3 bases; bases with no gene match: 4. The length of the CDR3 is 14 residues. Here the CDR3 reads CASSIGDRGYEQYF. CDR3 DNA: TGTGCCAGTAGTATTGGTGACAGGGGCTACGAGCAGTACTTC.

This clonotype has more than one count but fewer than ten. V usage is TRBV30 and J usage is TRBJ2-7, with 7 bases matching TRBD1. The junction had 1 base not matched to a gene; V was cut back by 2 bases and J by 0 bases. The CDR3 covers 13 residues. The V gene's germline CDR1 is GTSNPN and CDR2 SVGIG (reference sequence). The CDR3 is CAWSRDSSYEQYF. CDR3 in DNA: TGTGCCTGGAGTAGGGACAGCTCCTACGAGCAGTACTTC.

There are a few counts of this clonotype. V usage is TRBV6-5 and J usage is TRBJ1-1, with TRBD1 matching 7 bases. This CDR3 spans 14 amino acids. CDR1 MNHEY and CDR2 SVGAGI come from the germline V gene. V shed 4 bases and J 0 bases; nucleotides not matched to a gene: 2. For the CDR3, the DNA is TGTGCCAGCAGTTCGGGACAGATGAACACTGAAGCTTTCTTT. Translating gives CASSSGQMNTEAFF.

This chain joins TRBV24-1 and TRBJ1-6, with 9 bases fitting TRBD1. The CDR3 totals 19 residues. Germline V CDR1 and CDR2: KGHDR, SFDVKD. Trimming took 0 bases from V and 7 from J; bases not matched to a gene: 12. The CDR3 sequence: CATSDLSDVGTGSNSPLHF. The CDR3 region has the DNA TGTGCCACCAGTGATTTGTCAGACGTTGGGACAGGGTCGAATTCACCCCTCCACTTT.

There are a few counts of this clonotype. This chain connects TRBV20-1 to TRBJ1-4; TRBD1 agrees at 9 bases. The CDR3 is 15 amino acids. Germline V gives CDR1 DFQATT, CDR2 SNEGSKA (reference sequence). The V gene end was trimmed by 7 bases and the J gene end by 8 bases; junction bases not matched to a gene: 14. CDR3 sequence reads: CSVTGTGINGEKLFF. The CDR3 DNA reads TGCAGTGTAACCGGGACAGGGATTAACGGGGAAAAACTGTTTTTT.

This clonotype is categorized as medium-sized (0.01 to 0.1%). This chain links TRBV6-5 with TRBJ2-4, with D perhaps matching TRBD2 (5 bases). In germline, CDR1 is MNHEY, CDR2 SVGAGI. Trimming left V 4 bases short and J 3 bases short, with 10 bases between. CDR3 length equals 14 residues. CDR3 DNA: TGTGCCAGCAGTTTGAGGGTTGACAAAAACATTCAGTACTTC. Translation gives CASSLRVDKNIQYF.

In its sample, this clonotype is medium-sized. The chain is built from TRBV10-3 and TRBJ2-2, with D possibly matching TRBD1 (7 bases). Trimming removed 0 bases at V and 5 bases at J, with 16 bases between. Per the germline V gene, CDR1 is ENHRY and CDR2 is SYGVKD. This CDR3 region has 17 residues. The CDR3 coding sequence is TGTGCCATCAGTGAGTCGTTCGGACTACAGGGGACCGGGGAGCTGTTTTTT. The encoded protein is CAISESFGLQGTGELFF.